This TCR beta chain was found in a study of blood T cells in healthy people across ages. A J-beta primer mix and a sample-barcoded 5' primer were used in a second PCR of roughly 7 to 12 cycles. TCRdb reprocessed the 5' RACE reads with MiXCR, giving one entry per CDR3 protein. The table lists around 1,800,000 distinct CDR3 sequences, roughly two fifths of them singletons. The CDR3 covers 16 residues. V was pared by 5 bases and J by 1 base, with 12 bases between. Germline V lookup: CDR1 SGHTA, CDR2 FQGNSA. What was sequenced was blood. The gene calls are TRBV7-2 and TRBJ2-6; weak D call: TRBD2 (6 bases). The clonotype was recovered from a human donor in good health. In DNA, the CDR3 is TGTGCCAGCAGCCCGCGGGGCGATTCTGGGGCCAACGTCCTGACTTTC. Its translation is CASSPRGDSGANVLTF.